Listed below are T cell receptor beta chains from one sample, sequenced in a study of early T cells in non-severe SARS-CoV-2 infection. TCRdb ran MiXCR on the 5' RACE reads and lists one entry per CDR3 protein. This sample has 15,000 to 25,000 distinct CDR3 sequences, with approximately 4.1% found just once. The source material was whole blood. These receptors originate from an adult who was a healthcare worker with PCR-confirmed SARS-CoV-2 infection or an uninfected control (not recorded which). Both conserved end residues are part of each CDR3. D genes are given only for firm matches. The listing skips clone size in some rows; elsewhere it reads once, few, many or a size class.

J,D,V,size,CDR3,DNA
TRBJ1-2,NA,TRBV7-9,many,CASSFLTVGGYTF,TGTGCCAGCAGCTTTTTGACAGTTGGCGGCTACACCTTC
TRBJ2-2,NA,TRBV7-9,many,CASTGVRDTGELFF,TGTGCCAGCACAGGGGTACGGGACACCGGGGAGCTGTTTTTT
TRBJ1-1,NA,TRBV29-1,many,CSVVRPYPGYEAFF,TGCAGCGTTGTCCGGCCTTACCCGGGGTATGAAGCTTTCTTT
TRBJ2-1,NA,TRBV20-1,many,CSARRTLGEQFF,TGCAGTGCTAGACGTACCCTAGGTGAGCAGTTCTTC
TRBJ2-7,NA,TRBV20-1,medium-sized,CSAINAYEQYF,TGCAGTGCTATCAACGCCTACGAGCAGTACTTC
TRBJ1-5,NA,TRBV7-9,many,CASSLRRDQPQHF,TGTGCCAGCAGCTTAAGGAGGGATCAGCCCCAGCATTTT
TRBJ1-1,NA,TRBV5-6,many,CASSLGLGIEAFF,TGTGCCAGCAGCTTGGGCTTAGGCATTGAAGCTTTCTTT
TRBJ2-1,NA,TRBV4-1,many,CASSQQGKGNEQFF,TGCGCCAGCAGCCAACAGGGAAAAGGGAATGAGCAGTTCTTC
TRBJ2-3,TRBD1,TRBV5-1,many,CASSPDRQGGDTQYF,TGCGCCAGCAGCCCCGATCGACAGGGCGGGGATACGCAGTATTTT
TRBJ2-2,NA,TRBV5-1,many,CASRNREEGTGELFF,TGCGCCAGCAGAAACAGGGAAGAGGGAACCGGGGAGCTGTTTTTT
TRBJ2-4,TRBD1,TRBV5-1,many,CASSLGDRLVAKNIQYF,TGCGCCAGCAGCTTGGGGGACAGACTTGTAGCCAAAAACATTCAGTACTTC
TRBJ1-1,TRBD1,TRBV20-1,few,CSARMHRGNTEAFF,TGCAGTGCTAGAATGCACAGGGGGAACACTGAAGCTTTCTTT
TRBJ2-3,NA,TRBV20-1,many,CPPGGGLKNTDTQYF,TGCCCTCCTGGGGGGGGGCTTAAAAACACAGATACGCAGTATTTT
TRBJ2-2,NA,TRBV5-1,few,CASTRSLANTGELFF,TGCGCCAGCACCCGCAGCCTCGCGAACACCGGGGAGCTGTTTTTT
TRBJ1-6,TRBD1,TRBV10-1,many,CASSMASGTDNSPLHF,TGCGCCAGCAGTATGGCCTCCGGGACAGATAATTCACCCCTCCACTTT
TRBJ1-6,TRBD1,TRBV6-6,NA,CATSGQLNSPLHF,TGTGCCACCTCGGGACAGCTCAATTCACCCCTCCACTTT
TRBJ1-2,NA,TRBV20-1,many,CSATPEAGNYGYTF,TGCAGTGCTACACCCGAGGCAGGGAACTATGGCTACACCTTC
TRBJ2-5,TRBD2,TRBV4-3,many,CASSQDRGGETQYF,TGCGCCAGCAGCCAAGATCGGGGAGGGGAGACCCAGTACTTC
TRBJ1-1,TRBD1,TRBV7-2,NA,CASSLEGTGWTEAFF,TGTGCCAGCAGCTTAGAAGGGACAGGGTGGACTGAAGCTTTCTTT
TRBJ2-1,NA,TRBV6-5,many,CASSYTRRFVGSDEQFF,TGTGCCAGCAGTTATACCAGGAGGTTCGTGGGTTCGGATGAGCAGTTCTTC
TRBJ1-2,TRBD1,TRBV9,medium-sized,CASSTGQEYGYTF,TGTGCCAGCAGCACGGGACAGGAATATGGCTACACCTTC
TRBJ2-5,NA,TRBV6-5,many,CASSLPGRAGETQYF,TGTGCCAGCAGTCTTCCGGGCAGGGCGGGGGAGACCCAGTACTTC
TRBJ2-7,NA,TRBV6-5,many,CASSYSTGPPLLEQYF,TGTGCCAGCAGTTACTCAACAGGGCCGCCTCTTCTCGAGCAGTACTTC
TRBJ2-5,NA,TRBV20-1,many,CSPLRDNQETQYF,TGCAGTCCCCTCCGGGACAACCAAGAGACCCAGTACTTC
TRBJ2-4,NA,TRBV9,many,CASSPSARFDIQYF,TGTGCCAGCAGCCCTTCCGCGAGGTTCGACATTCAGTACTTC
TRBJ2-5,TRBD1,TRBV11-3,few,CASSLGGTEQETQYF,TGTGCCAGCAGCTTAGGTGGGACAGAACAAGAGACCCAGTACTTC
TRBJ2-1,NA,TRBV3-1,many,CASSQPRSPPLNEQFF,TGTGCCAGCAGCCAACCTCGTAGCCCCCCTTTAAATGAGCAGTTCTTC
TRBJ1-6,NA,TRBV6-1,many,CASSVSGGGFNSPLHF,TGTGCCAGCAGTGTCAGCGGGGGCGGTTTTAATTCACCCCTCCACTTT
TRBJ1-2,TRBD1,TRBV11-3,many,CASSKGQDYGYTF,TGTGCCAGCAGCAAGGGACAGGACTATGGCTACACCTTC
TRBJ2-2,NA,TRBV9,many,CASSQREAGPGELFF,TGTGCCAGCAGCCAGAGGGAGGCGGGGCCCGGGGAGCTGTTTTTT
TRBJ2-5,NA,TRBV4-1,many,CASSHWGAGIAETQYF,TGCGCCAGCAGCCACTGGGGAGCTGGTATTGCGGAGACCCAGTACTTC
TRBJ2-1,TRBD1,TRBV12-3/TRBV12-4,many,CASSPTSGTDDEQFF,TGTGCCAGCAGCCCAACAAGTGGGACAGACGATGAGCAGTTCTTC
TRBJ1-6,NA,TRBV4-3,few,CASSQDSRHSPLHF,TGCGCCAGCAGCCAAGATAGTAGGCATTCACCCCTCCACTTT